These 16 T cell receptor beta chains came from one sample sequenced in a study of tumor-infiltrating lymphocytes in primary liver carcinoma. cDNA specific to TCR beta was made from about 0.45 ug of total RNA, with a constant-region primer employed for priming. For TCR beta, libraries were produced by three nested multiplex PCR rounds using slightly modified ARM-PCR. Rounds one and two of PCR, each of around 9 cycles, were primed with TRBV1-TRBV30 forward primers and a C-beta reverse primer. TCRdb ran MiXCR on the multiplex PCR reads and lists one entry per CDR3 protein. The sample lists 300,000 to 350,000 distinct CDR3 sequences; around three fifths were seen once. Researchers drew blood RNA from unsorted whole blood and extracted germline DNA as well. Sequences were obtained from peripheral blood. Every receptor here comes from a woman under 40 with primary liver carcinoma and hepatitis B virus infection.

The table lists this clonotype with a count of one. At one boundary the junction diverges from the germline segment, which might be a read error. This chain uses TRBV12-3 or TRBV12-4 with TRBJ2-7; D gene ambiguous. This CDR3 spans 11 amino acids. This chain's CDR3 is CANSFLDEQYF. The CDR3 DNA follows: TGTGCCAACAGTTTTCTAGACGAGCAGTACTTC.

This sequence joins TRBV12-3 or TRBV12-4 and TRBJ2-7; 7 bases align to TRBD2. The CDR3 is made up of 14 amino acids. V lost 6 bases, J lost 2 bases, and 7 bases stayed unmatched. CDR3 in DNA: TGTGCCAGCAGGGTCGGGACTACGACCTACGAGCAGTACTTC. It encodes CASRVGTTTYEQYF.

This clonotype appeared a few times. The rearrangement uses TRBV6-2 or TRBV6-3 and TRBJ1-5; perhaps TRBD1 as D (5 bases). Germline V gene data show CDR1 as MNHEY and CDR2 as SVGEGT. V shed 8 bases and J shed 2 bases, with 10 bases lying between them. CDR3 length: 13 amino acids. The DNA for the CDR3 is TGTGCCAGCCAGAGGGGCGGCAATCAGCCCCAGCATTTT. It specifies CASQRGGNQPQHF.

To note about this clonotype: This sequence may be a read error, since a much larger clone differs from it by one base. In DNA, the CDR3 is TGTGTCAGCAATGATCGCGCTGAAGCTTTCTTT. Translated, it gives CVSNDRAEAFF. The V and J genes are TRBV6-2 or TRBV6-3 and TRBJ1-1; D uncertain. CDR1 is MNHEY and CDR2 is SVGEGT in the germline V gene. CDR3 length equals 11 residues.

About this clonotype itself: This may be a read error, as it is one base from a much larger clone. Likely a read error: the CDR3 ends without its conserved phenylalanine or tryptophan. Here the CDR3 reads CASGSNQPQHL. Here the CDR3 DNA reads TGTGCTAGTGGTTCCAATCAGCCCCAGCATTTA. The chain is built from TRBV12-5 and TRBJ1-5; D is unresolved. CDR1 LGHNT and CDR2 FRNRAP come from the germline V gene. The CDR3 sequence is 11 residues long. Trimming took 4 bases from V and 3 from J, leaving 1 base between them.

This rearrangement joins TRBV5-1 to TRBJ2-5, with D perhaps TRBD2 (6 bases). Germline CDR1 SGHRS, CDR2 YFSETQ. This CDR3 is 14 amino acids long. The ends were cut back, 7 bases at V and 4 bases at J, with 17 bases in the middle. The CDR3: CASAGLQFGETQYF. The CDR3 coding sequence is TGCGCCAGCGCCGGACTACAGTTCGGAGAGACCCAGTACTTC.

This chain connects TRBV10-3 to TRBJ2-7; 8 bases map to TRBD2. The CDR3 sequence is 14 residues long. Germline CDR1 and CDR2: ENHRY and SYGVKD. J was trimmed by 0 bases and V by 3 bases; bases with no gene match: 1. CDR3 sequence: CAISDLAGSYEQYF. The DNA of the CDR3 is TGTGCCATCAGTGACCTAGCGGGCTCCTACGAGCAGTACTTC.

This clonotype was detected many times. The chain combines TRBV29-1 with TRBJ2-7; D uncertain. V lost 4 bases and J 7 bases, leaving 20 bases between the germline ends. The V gene's germline CDR1 is SQVTM and CDR2 ANQGSEA. The CDR3 covers 14 residues. The CDR3: CSVALANPTWEQYF. The CDR3 DNA reads as TGCAGCGTTGCTCTGGCTAATCCAACTTGGGAGCAGTACTTC.

This sequence joins TRBV4-2 and TRBJ2-7; 8 bases match TRBD2. The length of the CDR3 is 16 residues. The germline V gene encodes CDR1 LGHNA and CDR2 YNFKEQ. J lost 3 bases, V lost 0 bases, and 7 bases had no gene match. The CDR3 is CASSQELSGSVYEQYF. The CDR3 DNA sequence: TGTGCCAGCAGCCAAGAGCTCAGCGGGAGTGTCTACGAGCAGTACTTC.

This clonotype was recorded a few times. Compared with germline, one end of the junction differs, possibly owing to a read error. The chain uses TRBV29-1 and TRBJ2-5, with TRBD1 matching 10 bases. The V gene's germline CDR1 is SQVTM and CDR2 ANQGSEA. The CDR3 has 14 amino acids. The CDR3 here is CSVETGQGWETRYF. In DNA form, the CDR3 reads TGCAGCGTCGAAACGGGACAGGGGTGGGAGACCCGGTACTTC.

The gene calls are TRBV29-1 and TRBJ2-5, with unresolved D. The CDR3 contains 14 residues. V shed 6 bases and J shed 5 bases, with 19 bases lying between them. The germline V gene encodes CDR1 SQVTM and CDR2 ANQGSEA. CDR3 nucleotide sequence: TGCAGCGTCGTCTGCCGAGGCGGTGAGGAGACCCAGTACTTC. Translation gives CSVVCRGGEETQYF.

This clonotype was counted many times. The chain is built from TRBV29-1 and TRBJ2-5; TRBD1 agrees at 8 bases. The CDR3 runs to 13 residues. Germline V gene sequence: CDR1 SQVTM, CDR2 ANQGSEA. The ends lost 5 bases at V and 5 bases at J; junction bases unmatched: 7. CDR3 sequence: CSVRQGAGETQYF. The CDR3 region has the DNA TGCAGCGTTCGCCAGGGGGCAGGGGAGACCCAGTACTTC.

The chain links TRBV6-5 to TRBJ1-3; TRBD1 might be the D (5 bases). V lost 4 bases to trimming and J lost 4 bases, with 11 bases between them. The CDR3 sequence is 14 residues long. Germline V gene sequence: CDR1 MNHEY, CDR2 SVGAGI. CDR3 residues: CASSSRRGGNTIYF. CDR3 coding DNA: TGTGCCAGCAGTTCCCGAAGGGGAGGAAACACCATATATTTT.

At least ten counts were recorded for this clonotype. This chain joins TRBV11-3 and TRBJ2-2; D possibly corresponds to TRBD2 (5 bases). V was trimmed by 0 bases and J by 8 bases, leaving 19 bases between them. Germline-derived CDR1 and CDR2 are SGHNT and YENEEA. The CDR3 runs 17 residues. The CDR3 bases are TGTGCCAGCAGCTTAGATTGGGAGACACCCGGGGAAGGGGAGCTGTTTTTT. It translates to CASSLDWETPGEGELFF.

This chain links TRBV29-1 with TRBJ1-5; no clear D gene. V lost 5 bases, J lost 1 base, and 6 bases lay in between. The CDR3 totals 12 residues. Looked up from germline, CDR1 is SQVTM and CDR2 is ANQGSEA. CDR3 residues: CSVRESNQPQHF. As DNA, the CDR3 is TGCAGCGTTAGGGAGAGCAATCAGCCCCAGCATTTT.

Points on this clonotype: The junction departs from germline at one end; a sequencing error may be responsible. This chain connects TRBV11-2 to TRBJ2-1; TRBD1 agrees at 8 bases. The CDR3 sequence is 15 residues long. Germline V lookup: CDR1 SGHAT, CDR2 FQNNGV. CDR3 residues: CASSFTGTGSNEQFF. The DNA for the CDR3 is TGTGCTAGCAGTTTCACCGGGACAGGCTCCAATGAGCAGTTCTTC.